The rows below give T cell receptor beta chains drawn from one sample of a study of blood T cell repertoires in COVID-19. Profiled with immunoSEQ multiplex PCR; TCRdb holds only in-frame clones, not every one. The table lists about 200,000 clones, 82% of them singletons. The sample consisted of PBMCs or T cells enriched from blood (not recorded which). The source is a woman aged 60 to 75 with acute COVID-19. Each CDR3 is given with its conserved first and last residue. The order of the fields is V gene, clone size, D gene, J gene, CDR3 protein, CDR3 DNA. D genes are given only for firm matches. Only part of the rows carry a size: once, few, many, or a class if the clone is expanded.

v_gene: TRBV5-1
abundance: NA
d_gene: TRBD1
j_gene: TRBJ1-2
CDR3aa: CASSQGQGSVNYGYTF
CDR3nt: TGCGCCAGCAGCCAGGGACAGGGTTCTGTTAACTATGGCTACACCTTC

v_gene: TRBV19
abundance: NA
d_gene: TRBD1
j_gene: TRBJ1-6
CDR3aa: CASSHDRGGSPLHF
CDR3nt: TGTGCCAGTAGTCACGACAGGGGGGGATCACCCCTCCACTTT

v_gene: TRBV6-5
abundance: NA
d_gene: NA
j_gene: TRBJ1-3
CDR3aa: CASSYGGAQTGNTIYF
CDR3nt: TGTGCCAGCAGTTACGGTGGGGCCCAGACTGGAAACACCATATATTTT

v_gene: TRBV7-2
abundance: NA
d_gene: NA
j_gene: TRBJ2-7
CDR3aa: CASTYWRLILISYEQYF
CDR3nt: TGTGCCAGCACCTATTGGCGACTAATTCTAATCTCCTACGAGCAGTACTTC

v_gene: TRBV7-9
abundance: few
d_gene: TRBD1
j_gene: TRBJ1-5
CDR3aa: CASSPEGAGNQPQHF
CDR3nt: TGTGCCAGCAGCCCAGAGGGGGCTGGCAATCAGCCCCAGCATTTT

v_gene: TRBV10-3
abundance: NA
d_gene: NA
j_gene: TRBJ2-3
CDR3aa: CAIKQTSPGGFIEFAQYF
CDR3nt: TGTGCCATCAAGCAGACTTCTCCAGGAGGTTTTATAGAGTTTGCGCAGTATTTT

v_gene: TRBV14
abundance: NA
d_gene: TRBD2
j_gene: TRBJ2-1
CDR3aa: CASSEGLAVRSYNEQFF
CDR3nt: TGTGCCAGCAGTGAGGGACTAGCGGTGCGCTCCTACAATGAGCAGTTCTTC

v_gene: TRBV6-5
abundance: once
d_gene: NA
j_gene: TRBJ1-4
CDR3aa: CASSYEGREKLFF
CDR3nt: TGTGCCAGCAGTTACGAGGGCCGGGAAAAACTGTTTTTT

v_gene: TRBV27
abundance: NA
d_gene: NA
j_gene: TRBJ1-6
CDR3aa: CASSLWGDNSPLHF
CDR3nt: TGTGCCAGCAGTTTGTGGGGAGATAATTCACCCCTCCACTTT

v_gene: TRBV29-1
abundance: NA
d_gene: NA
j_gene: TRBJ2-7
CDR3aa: CSVDIRGFSYEQYF
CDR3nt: TGCAGCGTTGACATCAGAGGATTCTCCTACGAGCAGTACTTC

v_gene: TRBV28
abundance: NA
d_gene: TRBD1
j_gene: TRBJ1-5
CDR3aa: CASDRLFRLGQGNQPQHF
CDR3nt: TGTGCCAGCGACCGATTATTTCGCCTAGGACAGGGCAATCAGCCCCAGCATTTT

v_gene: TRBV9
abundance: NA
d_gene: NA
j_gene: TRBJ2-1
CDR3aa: CASSVEVRTSPGNEQFF
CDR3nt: TGTGCCAGCAGCGTAGAGGTTAGGACTTCCCCCGGCAATGAGCAGTTCTTC

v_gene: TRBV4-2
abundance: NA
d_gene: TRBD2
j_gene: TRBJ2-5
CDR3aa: CASSQALADQETQYF
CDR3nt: TGTGCCAGCAGCCAGGCCCTAGCGGACCAAGAGACCCAGTACTTC

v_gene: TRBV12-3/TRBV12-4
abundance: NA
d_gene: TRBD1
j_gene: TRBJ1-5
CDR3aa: CASRGTGNQPQHF
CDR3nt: TGTGCCAGCAGGGGGACAGGGAATCAGCCCCAGCATTTT

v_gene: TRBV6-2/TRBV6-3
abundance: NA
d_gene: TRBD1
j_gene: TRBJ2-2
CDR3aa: CASSLGTGFTGELFF
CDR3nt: TGTGCCAGCAGTCTCGGGACAGGCTTCACCGGGGAGCTGTTTTTT

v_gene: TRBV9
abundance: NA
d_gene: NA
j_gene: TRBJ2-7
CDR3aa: CASSVEGSGSSYEQYF
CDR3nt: TGTGCCAGCAGCGTAGAGGGCAGCGGGTCCTCCTACGAGCAGTACTTC

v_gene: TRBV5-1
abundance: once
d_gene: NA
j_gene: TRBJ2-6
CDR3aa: CASSRPDGITGANVLTF
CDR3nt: TGCGCCAGCAGCCGCCCGGACGGGATCACTGGGGCCAACGTCCTGACTTTC

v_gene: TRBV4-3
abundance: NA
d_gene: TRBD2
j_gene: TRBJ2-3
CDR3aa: CASSQGGGGSDTQYF
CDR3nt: TGCGCCAGCAGCCAAGGGGGCGGGGGGTCAGATACGCAGTATTTT

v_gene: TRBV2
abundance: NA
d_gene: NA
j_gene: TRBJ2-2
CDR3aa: CASTPTEIATGELFF
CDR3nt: TGTGCCAGCACCCCGACAGAGATAGCCACCGGGGAGCTGTTTTTT

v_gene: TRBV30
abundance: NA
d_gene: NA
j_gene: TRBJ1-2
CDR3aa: CGQGLLSYGYTF
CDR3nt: TGTGGGCAGGGGCTCTTGAGCTATGGCTACACCTTC

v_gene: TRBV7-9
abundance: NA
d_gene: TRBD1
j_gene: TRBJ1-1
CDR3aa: CASSGGTENTEAFF
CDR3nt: TGTGCCAGCAGCGGTGGGACAGAAAACACTGAAGCTTTCTTT

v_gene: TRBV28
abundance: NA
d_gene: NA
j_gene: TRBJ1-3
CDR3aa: CASRETGSGNTIYF
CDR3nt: TGTGCCAGCAGGGAGACAGGCTCTGGAAACACCATATATTTT

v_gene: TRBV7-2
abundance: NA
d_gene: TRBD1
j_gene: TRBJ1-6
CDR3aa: CATGGRQGGNSPLHF
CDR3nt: TGTGCCACCGGAGGGCGACAGGGGGGTAATTCACCCCTCCACTTT

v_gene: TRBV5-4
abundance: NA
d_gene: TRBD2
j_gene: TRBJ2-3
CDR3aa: CASSWGSGGFTDTQYF
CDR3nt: TGTGCCAGTTCCTGGGGTAGCGGGGGGTTCACAGATACGCAGTATTTT

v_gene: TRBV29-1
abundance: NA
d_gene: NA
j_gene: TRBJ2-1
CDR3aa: CSVAYNEQFF
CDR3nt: TGCAGCGTAGCATACAATGAGCAGTTCTTC

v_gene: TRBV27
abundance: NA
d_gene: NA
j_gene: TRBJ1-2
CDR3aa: CASSKHGRNYGYTF
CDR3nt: TGTGCCAGCTCAAAGCACGGGAGAAACTATGGCTACACCTTC